Following are 25 T cell receptor beta chains from one sample sequenced in a study of T cell responses to AZD1222 COVID-19 vaccine. Here immunoSEQ multiplex PCR was the method, and the copy in TCRdb shows in-frame clones only, minus some. The profile shows about 270,000 clones, around 93% of them singletons. The sequencing here drew on peripheral blood, taken 28 days after the second AZD1222 dose. The receptor set was obtained from an adult who received the AZD1222 COVID-19 vaccine.

The chain couples TRBV11-2 to TRBJ2-6, with D hard to call. The CDR3 runs to 13 residues. Germline CDR1 is SGHAT and CDR2 is FQNNGV. V lost 4 bases and J lost 2, with 3 bases in between. This chain's CDR3 is CASSWAGANVLTF. CDR3 nucleotides: TGTGCCAGCAGCTGGGCTGGGGCCAACGTCCTGACTTTC.

J is TRBJ2-7 and V is TRBV29-1; D is unclear. Germline CDR1 reads SQVTM; CDR2 reads ANQGSEA. The CDR3 sequence is 12 residues long. Trimming took 4 bases from V and 1 from J, leaving 8 bases between them. CDR3 in DNA: TGCAGCGTTGGGTCTGGATCCTACGAGCAGTACTTC. Translating gives CSVGSGSYEQYF.

The J gene is TRBJ2-7, the V gene TRBV2; 12 bases align to TRBD2. Germline lookup yields CDR1 SNHLY and CDR2 FYNNEI. The junction had 9 bases not matched to a gene; V was cut back by 7 bases and J by 5 bases. CDR3 length equals 15 residues. Here the CDR3 DNA reads TGTGCCAGCAACCCGACTAGCGGGGGCCTCCACGAGCAGTACTTC. It translates to CASNPTSGGLHEQYF.

The V call is TRBV5-1, the J call TRBJ2-7; 9 nucleotides align to TRBD2. The germline V gene encodes CDR1 SGHRS and CDR2 YFSETQ. Trimming removed 0 bases from V and 4 bases from J; junction bases left unmatched: 8. The CDR3 runs 16 residues. This CDR3 reads CASSLASGAKLYEQYF. The CDR3 DNA sequence: TGCGCCAGCAGCTTGGCTAGCGGGGCGAAACTTTACGAGCAGTACTTC.

The V gene is TRBV5-6, the J gene TRBJ1-5; tentatively, D is TRBD1 (6 bases). Trimming shortened V by 2 bases and J by 0 bases, and 9 bases separated the two germline ends. The CDR3 consists of 15 residues. Germline loops: CDR1 SGHDT, CDR2 YYEEEE. The CDR3 DNA reads TGTGCCAGCAGCTTTGGGGGCCGTAGCAATCAGCCCCAGCATTTT. Residues: CASSFGGRSNQPQHF.

The rearrangement joins TRBV7-9 to TRBJ1-1; D remains ambiguous. The germline V and J ends were trimmed by 1 base and 8 bases, with 14 bases remaining between them. The CDR3 loop spans 14 amino acids. Looked up from germline, CDR1 is SEHNR and CDR2 is FQNEAQ (reference sequence). The CDR3 spells CASSLGMVDFEAFF. The DNA of the CDR3 is TGTGCCAGCAGCTTAGGGATGGTGGATTTCGAAGCTTTCTTT. Supplemented by reference TRBV7-9 and TRBJ1-1, the full variable domain reads DTGVSQNPRHKITKRGQNVTFRCDPISEHNRLYWYRQTLGQGPEFLTYFQNEAQLEKSRLLSDRFSAERPKGSFSTLEIQRTEQGDSAMYLCASSLGMVDFEAFFGQGTRLTVV.

The rearrangement joins TRBV4-3 to TRBJ2-7; 7 nucleotides line up with TRBD2. Losses at the gene ends were 0 bases for V and 6 bases for J; bases not matched to a gene: 11. There are 16 residues in the CDR3. In germline, CDR1 is LGHNA, CDR2 YSLEER. The CDR3 coding sequence is TGCGCCAGCAGCCAAGAAGTATGGGGAGGGCGAGGCGAGCAGTACTTC. Amino acids: CASSQEVWGGRGEQYF.

This chain links TRBV28 with TRBJ1-6; 12 bases align to TRBD1. Trimming removed 5 bases from V and 9 bases from J; junction bases left unmatched: 5. This CDR3 has 15 residues. Looked up from germline, CDR1 is MDHEN and CDR2 is SYDVKM. The CDR3 DNA is TGTGCCAGCAGTCCCGGGACAGGGGGCTTTTCACCCCTCCACTTT. It codes for CASSPGTGGFSPLHF.

About this clone: Other DNA sequences in the same sample also yield this CDR3. The chain's CDR3 is CASSVDSLNTGELFF. Here the CDR3 DNA reads TGTGCCAGCAGCGTAGACAGCCTCAACACCGGGGAGCTGTTTTTT. The rearrangement links TRBV9 to TRBJ2-2; no clear D. Trimming left V 0 bases short and J 2 bases short, with 8 bases between. The CDR3 is made up of 15 amino acids. Per germline, CDR1 SGDLS and CDR2 YYNGEE.

The rearrangement joins TRBV7-9 to TRBJ2-1, with no clear D. The V and J ends lost 2 bases and 3 bases respectively, with 8 bases between them. The CDR3 is 14 residues long. Germline CDR1 and CDR2: SEHNR and FQNEAQ (reference sequence). The CDR3 nucleotides read TGTGCCAGCAGCTTAAGACCAAGCTACAATGAGCAGTTCTTC. Translation gives CASSLRPSYNEQFF.

This sequence joins TRBV15 and TRBJ2-5; 7 positions match TRBD2. V dropped 3 bases and J dropped 6; count of bases not matched to a gene: 10. The CDR3 consists of 15 residues. From germline, CDR1 is LNHNV and CDR2 YYDKDF (reference sequence). The CDR3: CATSSWSAGDKTQYF. The CDR3 nucleotides read TGTGCCACCAGCAGTTGGAGCGCGGGGGATAAGACCCAGTACTTC. The full variable domain, its missing parts supplied by reference TRBV15 and TRBJ2-5, is DAMVIQNPRYQVTQFGKPVTLSCSQTLNHNVMYWYQQKSSQAPKLLFHYYDKDFNNEADTPDNFQSRRPNTSFCFLDIRSPGLGDTAMYLCATSSWSAGDKTQYFGPGTRLLVL.

The chain employs TRBV5-6 and TRBJ1-2; 10 nucleotides agree with TRBD1. The V gene end was trimmed by 0 bases and the J gene end by 6 bases; junction bases not matched to a gene: 5. The CDR3 runs to 15 residues. Germline lookup yields CDR1 SGHDT and CDR2 YYEEEE. The CDR3 nucleotides are TGTGCCAGCAGCTTGGGACCGGGACAGGGGAATGGCTACACCTTC. Translated: CASSLGPGQGNGYTF.

The chain couples TRBV6-5 to TRBJ2-3, with 7 bases identical to TRBD1. The J segment lost 0 bases and the V segment lost 5 bases, leaving 5 bases of the junction unmatched. The CDR3 loop spans 15 amino acids. Germline V gene data show CDR1 as MNHEY and CDR2 as SVGAGI. For the CDR3, the DNA is TGTGCCAGCAGTAACCGGGACAGAAGCACAGATACGCAGTATTTT. It is translated as CASSNRDRSTDTQYF.

The chain couples TRBV3-1 (or the pseudogene TRBV3-2) to TRBJ2-1; unclear D gene. This CDR3 region has 16 residues. Germline V lookup: CDR1 LGHDT, CDR2 YNNKEL (reference sequence). The V end was cut by 0 bases, the J end by 5 bases, with 14 bases between. CDR3 loop: CASSQDLASPNNEQFF. The DNA of the CDR3 is TGTGCCAGCAGCCAAGATCTGGCTAGTCCCAACAATGAGCAGTTCTTC.

This chain connects TRBV5-1 to TRBJ2-3; D is unresolved. Germline lookup yields CDR1 SGHRS and CDR2 YFSETQ. CDR3 length equals 13 residues. V was pared by 2 bases and J by 12 bases, with 16 bases between. The CDR3 nucleotides read TGCGCCAGCAGCTTTTCCATTAGAGAAGCTCAGTATTTT. This gives the protein CASSFSIREAQYF.

The genes are TRBV2 and TRBJ1-2, with D tentatively TRBD1 (6 bases). V gave up 5 bases and J gave up 6 bases, with 19 bases separating them. This CDR3 region has 15 residues. Germline CDR1 SNHLY, CDR2 FYNNEI. DNA for the CDR3: TGTGCCAGCAGTTCAGGGGACCTTGAGGTCAATGGCTACACCTTC. Translating gives CASSSGDLEVNGYTF.

The rearrangement joins TRBV25-1 to TRBJ1-4, with D unresolved. Trimming removed 1 base at V and 12 bases at J, with 15 bases between. This CDR3 has 14 residues. CDR1 MGHDK and CDR2 SYGVNS come from the germline V gene. As DNA, the CDR3 is TGTGCCAGCAGTGAATCGGGAGGACCGCGTCAACTGTTTTTT. Translation gives CASSESGGPRQLFF.

This clone appeared a single time. The chain combines TRBV4-1 with TRBJ2-2; TRBD2 aligns across 8 bases. The CDR3 totals 15 residues. V trimming: 0 bases; J trimming: 6 bases; junction bases outside the gene matches: 3. Germline loops: CDR1 MGHRA, CDR2 YSYEKL. The CDR3 protein is CASSQDRGGPGELFF. The CDR3 DNA is TGCGCCAGCAGCCAAGATCGGGGGGGCCCCGGGGAGCTGTTTTTT.

The V and J genes are TRBV9 and TRBJ2-3; D possibly matches TRBD1 or TRBD2 (6 bases each). The germline V gene encodes CDR1 SGDLS and CDR2 YYNGEE. The CDR3 runs to 13 residues. V was shortened by 3 bases and J by 3 bases, with 8 bases between the two germline ends. The CDR3 sequence is CASSEGGTDTQYF. The CDR3 region has the DNA TGTGCCAGCAGCGAGGGGGGTACAGATACGCAGTATTTT.

The chain joins TRBV2 to TRBJ2-1, with D possibly matching TRBD2 (6 bases). Germline loops: CDR1 SNHLY, CDR2 FYNNEI. CDR3 length: 12 amino acids. The V end lost 6 bases, the J end lost 5 bases, and 8 bases lay between the germline ends. Here the CDR3 reads CASSWGDNEQFF. CDR3 nucleotide sequence: TGTGCCAGCAGCTGGGGGGACAATGAGCAGTTCTTC.

V and J are TRBV28 and TRBJ1-5; tentative D call: TRBD1 (6 bases). This CDR3 has 15 amino acids. V lost 4 bases and J 7 bases, leaving 17 bases between the germline ends. Germline assignment: CDR1 MDHEN and CDR2 SYDVKM. Written as DNA, the CDR3 is TGTGCCAGCAGTTCCCCCGGGGGGGCAGAGCAGCCCCAGCATTTT. This encodes CASSSPGGAEQPQHF.

The V gene is TRBV2, the J gene TRBJ1-5; D remains unclear. The germline CDR1 and CDR2 sequences are SNHLY and FYNNEI. V shed 8 bases and J shed 0 bases, with 5 bases lying between them. The CDR3 runs to 12 residues. CDR3 protein: CASGNSNQPQHF. CDR3 DNA: TGTGCCAGCGGAAATAGCAATCAGCCCCAGCATTTT.

This clone has only one observation. This chain links TRBV7-2 with TRBJ2-7, with D possibly matching TRBD1 (6 bases). This CDR3 comprises 15 residues. Germline loops: CDR1 SGHTA, CDR2 FQGNSA. The ends were cut back, 1 base at V and 2 bases at J, with 12 bases in the middle. CDR3 DNA sequence: TGTGCCAGCAGCTTAGGTCAGGGGACACCCTACGAGCAGTACTTC. It encodes CASSLGQGTPYEQYF.

The CDR3 bases are TGTGCCAGCAGCGCCTTCCCGACTTTCCAAGAGACCCAGTACTTC. Translating it yields CASSAFPTFQETQYF. This chain connects TRBV9 to TRBJ2-5; D is ambiguous. The germline V and J ends were trimmed by 3 bases and 1 base, with 13 bases remaining between them. The germline V gene has CDR1 SGDLS and CDR2 YYNGEE. The CDR3 length is 15 residues.

The rearrangement links TRBV21-1 to TRBJ2-7; the table's D call, TRBD1, has no DNA check behind it. TRBV21-1 is flagged as a pseudogene. The CDR3 is 14 residues long. Here the CDR3 reads CASSSKTGAYEQYF. The CDR3 nucleotides read TGTGCCAGCAGTTCTAAGACAGGAGCCTACGAGCAGTACTTC.